Shown below are 15 T cell receptor beta chains from a single sample sequenced in a study of blood T cell repertoires in COVID-19. Generated by immunoSEQ multiplex PCR, the TCRdb table keeps only in-frame clones and is missing some. This table holds 200,000 to 300,000 clones, roughly 86% found once. Sequences were obtained from PBMCs or T cells enriched from blood (not recorded which). The receptors were gathered from a woman under 30 who had recovered from COVID-19.

J is TRBJ2-5 and V is TRBV30; 9 positions agree with TRBD1. The V and J ends lost 3 bases and 7 bases, in that order; junction bases with no gene match: 15. Germline loops: CDR1 GTSNPN, CDR2 SVGIG (reference sequence). CDR3 length: 16 amino acids. The CDR3 DNA reads as TGTGCCTGGAGCCCCCCGTGGACAGGGGTACGTGGGACCCAGTACTTC. Translation: CAWSPPWTGVRGTQYF.

This clone was seen a few times. The chain employs TRBV30 and TRBJ2-3, with 7 bases that match TRBD2. The V and J ends lost 2 bases and 4 bases, in that order; junction bases with no gene match: 12. From germline, CDR1 is GTSNPN and CDR2 SVGIG (reference sequence). CDR3 length: 16 amino acids. CDR3 DNA: TGTGCCTGGAGTCGTGGGTGGGGGGGAGTATCAGATACGCAGTATTTT. It yields the protein CAWSRGWGGVSDTQYF.

V is TRBV18 and J is TRBJ2-1; no definite D call. The V gene lost 0 bases and the J gene lost 8 bases, with 8 bases spanning the gap. This CDR3 comprises 13 residues. CDR1 KGHSH and CDR2 LQKENI come from the germline V gene. In nucleotides, the CDR3 is TGTGCCAGCTCACCACCAGCGAGAGATGAGCAGTTCTTC. Amino acid sequence: CASSPPARDEQFF.

The CDR3 nucleotides are TGTGCCAGCAGCTTAGCGCGGTTAGAGACCCAGTACTTC. Protein product: CASSLARLETQYF. The chain has TRBV7-2 and TRBJ2-5; D ambiguous. The CDR3 is made up of 13 amino acids. Germline CDR1 reads SGHTA; CDR2 reads FQGNSA. V was pared by 0 bases and J by 4 bases, with 6 bases between. Using reference TRBV7-2 and TRBJ2-5 for the parts outside the CDR3, the full variable domain is GAGVSQSPSNKVTEKGKDVELRCDPISGHTALYWYRQSLGQGLEFLIYFQGNSAPDKSGLPSDRFSAERTGGSVSTLTIQRTQQEDSAVYLCASSLARLETQYFGPGTRLLVL.

The chain employs TRBV7-2 and TRBJ2-7; the D is unclear. The CDR3 loop spans 14 amino acids. V lost 3 bases, J lost 4 bases, and 13 bases lay in between. Per the germline V gene, CDR1 is SGHTA and CDR2 is FQGNSA. For the CDR3, the DNA is TGTGCCAGCAGCTTGAGGAAGGTCGGATACGAGCAGTACTTC. Protein: CASSLRKVGYEQYF.

V and J are TRBV4-3 and TRBJ2-2, with 7 bases identical to TRBD1. V gave up 6 bases and J gave up 6 bases; unmatched junction bases: 16. This CDR3 is 17 amino acids long. CDR1 is LGHNA and CDR2 is YSLEER in the germline V gene. CDR3 protein: CASSQRTGSRTAGELFF. For the CDR3, the DNA is TGCGCCAGCAGTCAAAGGACAGGCTCAAGGACGGCCGGGGAGCTGTTTTTT.

This clone was picked up one time. The chain has TRBV6-1 and TRBJ2-1; a possible D gene is TRBD1 (6 bases). The CDR3 is 14 amino acids. Germline lookup yields CDR1 MNHNS and CDR2 SASEGT. V lost 2 bases to trimming and J lost 10 bases, with 15 bases between them. As DNA, the CDR3 is TGTGCCAGCAGTGAATTGGAATGGGACATCGAGCAGTTCTTC. Protein: CASSELEWDIEQFF.

The chain uses TRBV6-2 or TRBV6-3 and TRBJ2-2; D possibly corresponds to TRBD2 (5 bases). Trimming left V 2 bases short and J 7 bases short, with 11 bases between. Per the germline V gene, CDR1 is MNHEY and CDR2 is SVGEGT. The CDR3 runs 14 residues. CDR3 DNA: TGTGCCAGCAGTTACGGGCTAGCAAGCGGGGAGCTGTTTTTT. Protein: CASSYGLASGELFF.

In its sample, this clone was seen once. The chain joins TRBV11-2 to TRBJ1-5; D is possibly TRBD1 (5 bases). CDR3 length: 15 amino acids. Germline V gene sequence: CDR1 SGHAT, CDR2 FQNNGV. Trimming removed 1 base at V and 8 bases at J, with 15 bases between. CDR3 in DNA: TGTGCCAGCAGCTTAGTAGGACACCGACCTGAGCCCCAGCATTTT. Translating it yields CASSLVGHRPEPQHF.

This chain connects TRBV19 to TRBJ1-1, with 11 positions matching TRBD1. Germline CDR1 reads LNHDA; CDR2 reads SQIVND (reference sequence). CDR3 size: 16 residues. Trimming took 6 bases from V and 10 from J; bases not matched to a gene: 16. CDR3 amino acids: CASRPLGQGAVVGAFF. The CDR3 region has the DNA TGTGCCAGTAGACCTCTTGGACAGGGGGCTGTCGTTGGAGCTTTCTTT.

This chain links TRBV4-1 with TRBJ2-1; 10 bases fit TRBD2. Per the germline V gene, CDR1 is MGHRA and CDR2 is YSYEKL. V shed 3 bases and J 9 bases; nucleotides not matched to a gene: 8. This CDR3 comprises 15 residues. The CDR3 sequence is CASSHPTSGDPEQFF. In DNA form, the CDR3 reads TGCGCCAGCAGCCATCCCACTAGCGGGGATCCTGAGCAGTTCTTC.

This clone appeared a few times. The chain uses TRBV19 and TRBJ2-1; 11 bases fit TRBD2. The CDR3 spans 15 residues. Trimming cost V 4 bases and J 4 bases; bases outside gene matches: 3. Germline V gene data show CDR1 as LNHDA and CDR2 as SQIVND (reference sequence). CDR3 sequence: CASSNWTSGYNEQFF. CDR3 sequence (DNA): TGTGCCAGTAGTAATTGGACTAGCGGGTACAATGAGCAGTTCTTC.

This clone showed up just a few times. The chain couples TRBV27 to TRBJ1-1; D uncertain. The ends were cut back, 5 bases at V and 9 bases at J, with 19 bases in the middle. In germline, CDR1 is MNHEY, CDR2 SMNVEV (reference sequence). The CDR3 is made up of 14 amino acids. For the CDR3, the DNA is TGTGCCAGCAGTCCTAAGTACGGCTTTGGGCAAGCTTTCTTT. Its translation: CASSPKYGFGQAFF.

The chain has TRBV5-4 and TRBJ1-2; D gene ambiguous. CDR3 length: 15 amino acids. Trimming removed 6 bases from V and 1 base from J, with 16 bases in between. In germline, CDR1 is SGHNT, CDR2 YYREEE (reference sequence). Here the CDR3 DNA reads TGTGCCAGCAACTCAGGCCCTCGTATTAACTATGGCTACACCTTC. This encodes CASNSGPRINYGYTF. Together with reference TRBV5-4 and TRBJ1-2, the CDR3 gives the full variable domain: ETGVTQSPTHLIKTRGQQVTLRCSSQSGHNTVSWYQQALGQGPQFIFQYYREEENGRGNFPPRFSGLQFPNYSSELNVNALELDDSALYLCASNSGPRINYGYTFGSGTRLTVV.

The chain joins TRBV4-3 to TRBJ2-3, with TRBD2 matching over 16 bases. Germline V gives CDR1 LGHNA, CDR2 YSLEER. V trimming: 4 bases; J trimming: 3 bases; junction bases outside the gene matches: 10. The CDR3 spans 19 residues. This CDR3 is CASSPGPGTSGGGTDTQYF. Here the CDR3 DNA reads TGCGCCAGCAGCCCCGGGCCCGGGACTAGCGGGGGGGGGACAGATACGCAGTATTTT.